The text below deals with one TCR beta chain. The target antigen is unknown. With 7 bases removed from V and 1 base from J, the gap between germline ends came to 11 bases. Germline V gives CDR1 LNHDA, CDR2 SQIVND (reference sequence). The CDR3 length is 14 residues. These data belong to a study of cytomegalovirus exposure and HLA in healthy donors. Study-level points and caveats: Researchers counted around 160 TCR beta chains as cytomegalovirus-associated.

Profiled with immunoSEQ multiplex PCR; TCRdb holds only in-frame clones, not every one. The sample carries approximately 270,000 clones, less than 90% recorded once. The origin of this receptor is a man aged 18 to 29 in good health and CMV-seropositive. The sequencing input was PBMCs. The rearrangement joins TRBV19 to TRBJ1-5; D is uncertain. CDR3 sequence: CASTERPSNQPQHF. DNA for the CDR3: TGTGCCAGTACCGAACGGCCCAGCAATCAGCCCCAGCATTTT.